Presented here are 24 T cell receptor beta chains from one specimen sequenced in a study of molecular identifiers for immune sequencing clone quantification. TCRdb independently ran MiXCR on the PCR reads; one entry per CDR3 protein. The data show about 70,000 distinct CDR3 sequences, roughly 20% seen once. The sample consisted of naive CD8+ T cells from blood, with Jurkat cell RNA spiked in. Subset specified: FACS-sorted CD8+CD4-CCR7+CD45RA+ naive T cells. Every receptor here comes from a human donor in good health. Some libraries in this study had Jurkat cell RNA spiked in.

This clonotype was picked up a small number of times. A much larger clone differs by one base, so this may be a read error. The genes are TRBV19 and TRBJ2-5; no clear D. The CDR3 is made up of 14 amino acids. Germline loops: CDR1 LNHDA, CDR2 SQIVND (reference sequence). The CDR3 DNA follows: TGTGCCAGTAGTATCTTCGGCTCCCAAGAGACCCGGTACTTC. Its translation: CASSIFGSQETRYF.

In its sample, this clonotype was seen a few times. This chain connects TRBV6-5 to TRBJ2-1; D might be TRBD2 (6 bases). V lost 2 bases, J lost 0 bases, and 8 bases lay in between. Germline V lookup: CDR1 MNHEY, CDR2 SVGAGI. This CDR3 region has 15 residues. This chain's CDR3 is CASSYGTGSYNEQFF. CDR3 coding DNA: TGTGCCAGCAGTTACGGGACTGGCTCCTACAATGAGCAGTTCTTC.

This clonotype was detected ten times or more. V usage is TRBV13 and J usage is TRBJ2-7; D gene uncertain. The CDR3 is 13 amino acids. The V and J ends lost 5 bases and 4 bases respectively, with 12 bases between them. In germline, CDR1 is PRHDT, CDR2 FYEKMQ (reference sequence). This chain's CDR3 is CASSPGPLYEQYF. The CDR3 coding sequence is TGTGCCAGCAGCCCCGGGCCCCTGTACGAGCAGTACTTC. Filled out from reference TRBV13 and TRBJ2-7, the complete variable domain reads AAGVIQSPRHLIKEKRETATLKCYPIPRHDTVYWYQQGPGQDPQFLISFYEKMQSDKGSIPDRFSAQQFSDYHSELNMSSLELGDSALYFCASSPGPLYEQYFGPGTRLTVT.

This clonotype was seen ten or more times. The germline gene is not matched at one end of the junction; a read error may be the cause. The genes are TRBV5-6 and TRBJ2-5; D unresolved. Per the germline V gene, CDR1 is SGHDT and CDR2 is YYEEEE. This CDR3 is 12 amino acids long. CDR3 nucleotide sequence: TGTGCCAGCAGCTTCGTAGGAGCGAAATCGGACTTC. It specifies CASSFVGAKSDF.

This clonotype was observed many times. V is TRBV27 and J is TRBJ1-1, with unresolved D. CDR1 is MNHEY, CDR2 SMNVEV, per germline (reference sequence). V was trimmed by 0 bases and J by 1 base, leaving 3 bases between them. This CDR3 is built from 13 residues. CDR3 nucleotide sequence: TGTGCCAGCAGTTTATCGGCGAACACTGAAGCTTTCTTT. It translates to CASSLSANTEAFF.

This clonotype was observed at least ten times. This sequence joins TRBV27 and TRBJ2-7, with TRBD2 matching over 8 bases. This CDR3 has 18 residues. Germline lookup yields CDR1 MNHEY and CDR2 SMNVEV (reference sequence). With V trimmed by 2 bases and J by 3 bases, 15 bases remained unmatched. The CDR3 DNA is TGTGCCAGCAGTTTAATTGGAGGACGGGAGGGCCCACTCTACGAGCAGTACTTC. It encodes CASSLIGGREGPLYEQYF.

At least ten counts were recorded for this clonotype. J is TRBJ1-1 and V is TRBV7-9; no clear D gene. Trimming cost V 5 bases and J 8 bases, with 15 bases left between them. Germline values: CDR1 SEHNR, CDR2 FQNEAQ (reference sequence). The CDR3 is 13 residues long. This CDR3 reads CASSPTTGLEAFF. The CDR3 DNA sequence: TGTGCCAGCAGCCCCACCACCGGCTTAGAAGCTTTCTTT.

This clonotype was found many times. The chain recombines TRBV3-1 with TRBJ2-1; no definite D call. The CDR3 length is 12 residues. Trimming left V 1 base short and J 8 bases short, with 6 bases between. CDR1 is LGHDT, CDR2 YNNKEL, per germline (reference sequence). The chain's CDR3 is CASSQVMDEQFF. The CDR3 region has the DNA TGTGCCAGCAGCCAAGTGATGGATGAGCAGTTCTTC.

There are a few counts of this clonotype. This chain links TRBV7-9 with TRBJ1-2; D remains ambiguous. The germline V gene encodes CDR1 SEHNR and CDR2 FQNEAQ (reference sequence). Trimming removed 0 bases from V and 5 bases from J, with 4 bases in between. The CDR3 length is 12 residues. The CDR3 loop is CASSLAGYGYTF. CDR3 DNA: TGTGCCAGCAGCTTAGCAGGATATGGCTACACCTTC.

This clonotype was picked up many times. The rearrangement uses TRBV19 and TRBJ2-1; 9 bases line up with TRBD2. The germline CDR1 and CDR2 sequences are LNHDA and SQIVND (reference sequence). The CDR3 consists of 16 residues. Trimming cost V 3 bases and J 12 bases; bases outside gene matches: 15. This chain's CDR3 is CASSIRVAGVLQSQFF. The CDR3 DNA reads TGTGCCAGTAGTATTCGTGTAGCGGGGGTCTTACAATCGCAGTTCTTC.

This clonotype was detected only a few times. V and J are TRBV28 and TRBJ2-1, with 7 nucleotides matching TRBD2. With 6 bases clipped from V and 7 bases from J, the junction kept 12 bases outside the gene matches. Germline V gene lookup returns CDR1 MDHEN and CDR2 SYDVKM. The CDR3 runs to 15 residues. The chain's CDR3 is CASRPEKRDRNEQFF. The DNA of the CDR3 is TGTGCCAGCAGACCCGAAAAGCGGGATAGGAATGAGCAGTTCTTC.

The chain combines TRBV19 with TRBJ1-1; possibly TRBD1 for D (5 bases). The CDR3 is 15 residues long. The V gene lost 7 bases and the J gene lost 0 bases, with 15 bases spanning the gap. Germline-derived CDR1 and CDR2 are LNHDA and SQIVND (reference sequence). Here the CDR3 reads CASNIRGNVNTEAFF. The CDR3 DNA reads as TGTGCCAGTAACATTCGGGGGAACGTGAACACTGAAGCTTTCTTT.

This clonotype was detected many times. The chain couples TRBV20-1 to TRBJ2-3; 7 bases agree with TRBD2. The CDR3 sequence is 18 residues long. V was pared by 4 bases and J by 8 bases, with 24 bases of the junction left unmatched. Germline V gene sequence: CDR1 DFQATT, CDR2 SNEGSKA (reference sequence). CDR3 sequence (DNA): TGCAGTGCTAAGGGTTCAGTCGTCCCATATATTCCGGGGGGTACGCAGTATTTT. It yields the protein CSAKGSVVPYIPGGTQYF.

This clonotype was observed many times. V is TRBV4-1 and J is TRBJ2-7, with 7 bases that match TRBD1. V gave up 4 bases and J gave up 3 bases; unmatched junction bases: 9. Germline-derived CDR1 and CDR2 are MGHRA and YSYEKL. This CDR3 is built from 15 residues. The CDR3 bases are TGCGCCAGCAGCCGCGTATCGACAGGGAACTACGAGCAGTACTTC. Its translation is CASSRVSTGNYEQYF.

Many counts were recorded for this clonotype. The rearrangement links TRBV11-2 to TRBJ2-2; D call uncertain. Germline CDR1 SGHAT, CDR2 FQNNGV. The length of the CDR3 is 16 residues. Trimming removed 5 bases from V and 0 bases from J, with 13 bases in between. The CDR3 DNA sequence: TGTGCCAGCAGCCTCCCGTCGAGGCCGAACACCGGGGAGCTGTTTTTT. Its translation: CASSLPSRPNTGELFF.

Notes on this clonotype: One end of the junction fails to match germline, which may point to a read error. The chain recombines TRBV20-1 with TRBJ1-5, with 7 bases lining up with TRBD1. Germline V lookup: CDR1 DFQATT, CDR2 SNEGSKA (reference sequence). This CDR3 comprises 15 residues. The CDR3 region has the DNA TGTAGTGCTGGAGAGGGGGAGACAGGGTCTCAGCCCCAGCATTTT. Its translation is CSAGEGETGSQPQHF.

The genes are TRBV4-1 and TRBJ2-7, with 7 positions matching TRBD1. Germline CDR1 and CDR2: MGHRA and YSYEKL. The J segment lost 0 bases and the V segment lost 2 bases, leaving 4 bases of the junction unmatched. This CDR3 is 15 amino acids long. CDR3 loop: CASSQLTGSSYEQYF. CDR3 bases: TGCGCCAGCAGCCAATTGACAGGGAGCTCCTACGAGCAGTACTTC.

As DNA, the CDR3 is TGTGCCAGCAGTTACAGGCGACTAACGCATCAAGAGACCCAGTACTTC. Encoded protein: CASSYRRLTHQETQYF. The V gene is TRBV6-2 or TRBV6-3, the J gene TRBJ2-5, with D maybe TRBD2 (5 bases). The CDR3 is made up of 16 amino acids. Germline CDR1 MNHEY, CDR2 SVGEGT. Trimming pared 2 bases from V and 2 bases from J, leaving 15 bases between.

A few counts support this clonotype. This may be a read error: a much more frequent sequence differs by one nucleotide. The chain joins TRBV6-1 to TRBJ1-5, with D unresolved. Trimming stripped 11 bases from V and 3 bases from J, with 11 bases between. Germline V gene sequence: CDR1 MNHNS, CDR2 SASEGT. CDR3 length: 12 amino acids. CDR3 nucleotides: TGTGCCGGCAAGAATCCCAATCAGCCCCAGCATTTT. As protein: CAGKNPNQPQHF.

This clonotype was observed many times. The chain joins TRBV19 to TRBJ2-1; a weak D match, TRBD1 (5 bases). Deletions cut 9 bases from V and 2 bases from J, with 14 bases between. Germline CDR1 and CDR2: LNHDA and SQIVND (reference sequence). The length of the CDR3 is 14 residues. The CDR3 sequence: CASQGARPYNEQFF. Here the CDR3 DNA reads TGTGCCAGCCAGGGTGCTAGGCCCTACAATGAGCAGTTCTTC.

The table lists this clonotype with many counts. The genes are TRBV6-1 and TRBJ1-1; tentatively, D is TRBD1 (6 bases). The CDR3 has 17 amino acids. V lost 0 bases and J 5 bases, leaving 19 bases between the germline ends. CDR1 is MNHNS and CDR2 is SASEGT in the germline V gene. CDR3 region: CASSEASQGSFKTEAFF. Here the CDR3 DNA reads TGTGCCAGCAGTGAAGCGAGCCAGGGGAGTTTTAAAACTGAAGCTTTCTTT.

This clonotype was seen at least ten times. The chain is built from TRBV28 and TRBJ2-5; 11 bases match TRBD2. Trimming removed 3 bases from V and 4 bases from J; junction bases left unmatched: 7. Looked up from germline, CDR1 is MDHEN and CDR2 is SYDVKM. This CDR3 region has 16 residues. CDR3: CASSLVSGRARETQYF. Written as DNA, the CDR3 is TGTGCCAGCAGTTTGGTTAGCGGGAGGGCCAGAGAGACCCAGTACTTC.

This clonotype was counted many times. The genes are TRBV5-1 and TRBJ2-7; D call uncertain. Trimming stripped 0 bases from V and 2 bases from J, with 12 bases between. The CDR3 is 15 amino acids. Germline loops: CDR1 SGHRS, CDR2 YFSETQ. This chain's CDR3 is CASSLDATSTYEQYF. In DNA, the CDR3 is TGCGCCAGCAGCTTGGATGCGACAAGTACCTACGAGCAGTACTTC.

This clonotype was seen ten or more times. This chain joins TRBV9 and TRBJ1-5, with TRBD1 matching 7 bases. This CDR3 comprises 14 residues. Per the germline V gene, CDR1 is SGDLS and CDR2 is YYNGEE. V was pared by 0 bases and J by 5 bases, with 2 bases of the junction left unmatched. DNA of the CDR3: TGTGCCAGCAGCGTAGAGGGGGCCCATCAGCCCCAGCATTTT. This codes for CASSVEGAHQPQHF.